This TCR beta chain stems from a study of technical replicates of blood from several donors. The CDR3 contains 16 residues. Germline CDR1 reads MNHEY; CDR2 reads SVGAGI. V lost 0 bases to trimming and J lost 3 bases, with 15 bases between them. Only in-frame clones appear in the TCRdb table, and some are missing; sequencing was by immunoSEQ multiplex PCR. The profile shows 70,000 to 75,000 clones, 85% to 95% of them singletons. The chain joins TRBV6-5 to TRBJ2-7; TRBD1 is a possible D gene (6 bases). The sequence came from a human donor in good health. Specimen: T cells isolated from PBMCs. CDR3 region: CASSYSIPGQVYEQYF. CDR3 sequence (DNA): TGTGCCAGCAGTTACTCGATCCCGGGACAAGTCTACGAGCAGTACTTC.